This T cell receptor (beta chain) was recorded in a study of T cells in Graves' hyperthyroidism and ophthalmopathy. Study-level points and caveats: Ophthalmopathy and stable hyperthyroidism were separated by a 13 V-J model.

This CDR3 comprises 14 residues. The germline CDR1 and CDR2 sequences are SSHAT and FNYEAQ (reference sequence). In its sample, this clonotype was seen many times. Its antigen is currently unknown. A junction boundary mismatches the germline segment, possibly from a read error. Amplification of TCR beta CDR3 regions used RNA as the template. The TCR CDR3 first-round RT-PCR relied on the HTBI primer set. TCRdb ran MiXCR on the multiplex PCR reads and lists one entry per CDR3 protein. This table has nearly 250,000 distinct CDR3 sequences, over 20% appearing once. Ophthalmopathy patients showed a Clinical Activity Score of at least 3, NOSPECS grade of at least 4 and duration under 3 months.

The TCR originated in a middle-aged woman with Graves' ophthalmopathy. The sequenced sample was blood. The chain uses TRBV7-7 and TRBJ2-5; TRBD1 is a possible D gene (5 bases). The chain's CDR3 is CASSLAGLQETQYF. In DNA, the CDR3 is TGTGCTAGCAGCTTAGCAGGGCTCCAAGAGACCCAGTACTTC.